These 3 T cell receptor beta chains were all obtained from the same sample, sequenced in a study of T cell responses to AZD1222 COVID-19 vaccine. Clones were sequenced by immunoSEQ multiplex PCR, and TCRdb holds only the in-frame ones, with some missing. The data hold 120,000 to 150,000 clones, with approximately 90% observed a single time. The sample in question was peripheral blood, obtained 28 days after the second AZD1222 dose. Receptors were obtained from an adult who received the AZD1222 COVID-19 vaccine.

The CDR3 is CASSPDVAQPQHF. Here the CDR3 DNA reads TGTGCCAGCTCACCGGACGTGGCTCAGCCCCAGCATTTT. This chain uses TRBV18 with TRBJ1-5; D remains ambiguous. CDR1 KGHSH and CDR2 LQKENI come from the germline V gene. There are 13 residues in the CDR3. The ends were cut back, 3 bases at V and 6 bases at J, with 9 bases in the middle. Full variable domain (outside the CDR3, taken from reference TRBV18 and TRBJ1-5): NAGVMQNPRHLVRRRGQEARLRCSPMKGHSHVYWYRQLPEEGLKFMVYLQKENIIDESGMPKERFSAEFPKEGPSILRIQQVVRGDSAAYFCASSPDVAQPQHFGDGTRLSIL.

This rearrangement joins TRBV4-3 to TRBJ1-5; no clear D gene. CDR1 is LGHNA, CDR2 YSLEER, per germline. The CDR3 spans 15 residues. Trimming removed 0 bases from V and 5 bases from J, with 11 bases in between. The chain's CDR3 is CASSQELTDHQPQHF. CDR3 DNA sequence: TGCGCCAGCAGCCAAGAATTGACCGATCATCAGCCCCAGCATTTT.

The V call is TRBV10-2, the J call TRBJ1-3; 9 bases map to TRBD1. The germline CDR1 and CDR2 sequences are WSHSY and SAAADI. CDR3 length equals 14 residues. The J segment lost 3 bases and the V segment lost 6 bases, leaving 3 bases of the junction unmatched. CDR3 in DNA: TGCGCCAGCAGACAGGGGGCGCTTGGAAACACCATATATTTT. Its translation: CASRQGALGNTIYF.